Here is one T cell receptor beta chain with its context. Its matching antigen is unknown. Unstimulated naive, memory, effector memory and TEMRA subsets were also sequenced, drawn from a few donor pairs. The sample originates from a study of siplizumab effects on memory and regulatory T cells. The J segment lost 2 bases and the V segment lost 8 bases, leaving 4 bases of the junction unmatched. The CDR3 extends over 13 amino acids. Per germline, CDR1 SQVTM and CDR2 ANQGSEA. This table comes from immunoSEQ multiplex PCR, and its TCRdb copy is limited to in-frame clones, with some not included. The sample holds tens of thousands of clones; 83% are singletons and the top ten take less than 4%. Broader study findings: Major contributors to the alloresponse seemed to be naive T cells, which also appeared more diverse than memory cells. Alloreactive sequences tracing back to unstimulated CD4+ memory cells fell significantly with siplizumab. Naive-or-memory phenotypes were unassignable for roughly 80-95% of proliferating CD4+ or CD8+ clones.

What was sequenced was memory CD4+ T cells sorted from blood. This sequence joins TRBV29-1 and TRBJ2-1, with 9 nucleotides matching TRBD2. The clonotype comes from a human donor in good health. CDR3 in DNA: TGCAGCATGGCTAGCGGGGCCTACAATGAGCAGTTCTTC. This gives the protein CSMASGAYNEQFF.